This is a list of T cell receptor beta chains from one sample in a study of fetal regulatory T cell absence and autoimmunity. Generated by immunoSEQ multiplex PCR, the TCRdb table keeps only in-frame clones and is missing some. The sample has more than 90,000 clones, about three quarters seen once. The sequencing sample was made of pancreas tissue. These receptor sequences come from a male donor with IPEX syndrome. Both conserved end residues are part of each CDR3. The D gene is left open where the match is weak. A row's size may be missing; if present it is once, few, many or a size class.

>TRBV11-3|TRBD2|TRBJ2-1|-
CASSPRTGTSGGRSYREQFF
TGTGCCAGCAGCCCCCGAACCGGGACTAGCGGGGGTCGTTCCTACAGGGAGCAGTTCTTC
>TRBV13|-|TRBJ2-1|-
CASSGAVPFNEQFF
TGTGCCAGCAGCGGAGCGGTACCATTCAATGAGCAGTTCTTC
>TRBV7-9|TRBD2|TRBJ2-5|-
CASSLWGDYSQETQYF
TGTGCCAGCAGCTTGTGGGGGGACTATTCCCAAGAGACCCAGTACTTC
>TRBV7-6|-|TRBJ2-3|-
CASSQAGGVTDTQYF
TGTGCCAGCAGCCAAGCAGGGGGGGTTACAGATACGCAGTATTTT
>TRBV4-3|TRBD1|TRBJ2-1|-
CASSQTGFDEQFF
TGCGCCAGCAGCCAGACAGGGTTTGATGAGCAGTTCTTC
>TRBV12-5|-|TRBJ2-3|-
CASGLVTDTQYF
TGTGCTAGTGGTTTGGTTACAGATACGCAGTATTTT
>TRBV5-6|TRBD1|TRBJ1-6|few
CASSEDREDSPLHF
TGTGCCAGCAGCGAGGACAGGGAAGATTCACCCCTCCACTTT
>TRBV30|-|TRBJ1-5|-
CAWILIRNDQPQHF
TGTGCCTGGATCCTAATTAGGAATGATCAGCCCCAGCATTTT
>TRBV5-1|-|TRBJ2-7|-
CASSLAWNYEQYF
TGCGCCAGCAGCTTGGCCTGGAACTACGAGCAGTACTTC
>TRBV5-1|TRBD1|TRBJ1-1|few
CASSLAGQGRAFF
TGCGCCAGCAGCTTGGCCGGACAGGGAAGAGCTTTCTTT
>TRBV7-2|TRBD2|TRBJ2-7|-
CASSLGEGNSSYEQYF
TGTGCCAGCAGCTTAGGGGAGGGGAACAGCTCCTACGAGCAGTACTTC
>TRBV30|TRBD1|TRBJ2-5|-
CAWTRTGGGQETQYF
TGTGCCTGGACACGGACAGGGGGTGGGCAAGAGACCCAGTACTTC
>TRBV4-1|TRBD2|TRBJ2-5|-
CASSRSLAGVDWETQYF
TGCGCCAGCAGCCGATCTTTAGCGGGGGTCGATTGGGAGACCCAGTACTTC
>TRBV7-9|-|TRBJ1-1|-
CASRLPGQNTEAFF
TGTGCCAGCAGACTGCCGGGACAGAACACTGAAGCTTTCTTT
>TRBV15|-|TRBJ2-1|-
CATSRTRRDPPHNEQFF
TGTGCCACCAGTCGGACTCGGCGGGACCCACCGCACAATGAGCAGTTCTTC
>TRBV4-1|TRBD2|TRBJ2-5|-
CASSQTGTSGYQETQYF
TGCGCCAGCAGCCAAACCGGGACTAGCGGGTATCAAGAGACCCAGTACTTC
>TRBV19|-|TRBJ2-7|-
CASSPQRATGEQYF
TGTGCCAGTAGTCCCCAGAGGGCGACGGGGGAGCAGTACTTC
>TRBV11-2|-|TRBJ2-5|-
CASSSHDREGTQYF
TGTGCCAGCAGCTCCCATGACAGGGAGGGGACCCAGTACTTC
>TRBV27|TRBD2|TRBJ2-7|-
CASSLAGGRIYEQYF
TGTGCCAGCAGTTTAGCGGGGGGGAGGATATACGAGCAGTACTTC
>TRBV6-6|-|TRBJ2-7|-
CASSGTTGDYEQYF
TGTGCCAGCAGTGGTACCACGGGGGATTACGAGCAGTACTTC
>TRBV5-4|-|TRBJ2-7|few
CASSLLGREQYF
TGTGCCAGCAGCTTATTAGGTAGAGAGCAGTACTTC
>TRBV7-2|TRBD2|TRBJ2-1|-
CASSLSGTPGYNEQFF
TGTGCCAGCAGCTTAAGCGGGACGCCAGGTTACAATGAGCAGTTCTTC
>TRBV2|-|TRBJ2-3|-
CAIQTPDTQYF
TGTGCCATACAGACCCCCGATACGCAGTATTTT
>TRBV20-1|-|TRBJ2-3|-
CSARRDTQYF
TGCAGTGCTAGACGAGATACGCAGTATTTT
>TRBV2|-|TRBJ1-5|-
CASSGGNGHQPQHF
TGTGCCAGCAGTGGAGGGAACGGGCATCAGCCCCAGCATTTT
>TRBV6-6|-|TRBJ1-4|-
CASSYLSPNEKLFF
TGTGCCAGCAGTTACTTATCCCCAAATGAAAAACTGTTTTTT
>TRBV30|-|TRBJ1-6|-
CAFTYRVGDSPLHF
TGTGCCTTCACCTACAGGGTTGGGGATTCACCCCTCCACTTT
>TRBV6-5|-|TRBJ2-3|-
CASRDGYSTDTQYF
TGTGCCAGCAGGGACGGCTACAGCACAGATACGCAGTATTTT
>TRBV5-4|-|TRBJ2-7|few
CASSRDGPYEQYF
TGTGCCAGCAGCCGGGACGGACCCTACGAGCAGTACTTC
>TRBV11-2|-|TRBJ2-7|-
CASSHGEQYF
TGTGCCAGCAGCCATGGCGAGCAGTACTTC
>TRBV6-5|-|TRBJ1-2|-
CAVIDNYGYTF
TGTGCCGTGATCGACAACTATGGCTACACCTTC
>TRBV14|TRBD1|TRBJ1-2|-
CASRPIANRDSPYGYTF
TGTGCCAGCAGGCCAATCGCGAATCGGGACAGTCCCTATGGCTACACCTTC
>TRBV9|TRBD1|TRBJ1-5|few
CASSVGQGGDQPQHF
TGTGCCAGCAGCGTTGGACAGGGAGGGGATCAGCCCCAGCATTTT
>TRBV5-6|-|TRBJ1-4|-
CASSLPRAGEKLFF
TGTGCCAGCAGCTTGCCCAGGGCGGGGGAAAAACTGTTTTTT
>TRBV27|TRBD1|TRBJ1-1|few
CASSDRGRTEAFF
TGTGCCAGCAGTGACAGGGGAAGGACTGAAGCTTTCTTT
>TRBV19|-|TRBJ1-5|once
CASSIGHYSNQPQHF
TGTGCCAGTAGTATAGGCCATTATAGCAATCAGCCCCAGCATTTT
>TRBV6-5|-|TRBJ2-5|once
CATRVGQETQYF
TGTGCCACCAGAGTGGGGCAAGAGACCCAGTACTTC
>TRBV27|-|TRBJ2-7|few
CASRGAYEQYF
TGTGCCAGCAGAGGGGCCTACGAGCAGTACTTC
>TRBV9|TRBD1|TRBJ2-5|-
CASSVGQGETQYF
TGTGCCAGCAGCGTAGGACAGGGGGAGACCCAGTACTTC
>TRBV30|-|TRBJ2-7|-
CALVSSYEQYF
TGTGCTTTAGTCAGCTCCTACGAGCAGTACTTC
>TRBV5-1|TRBD2|TRBJ2-3|-
CASSLSGSTDTQYF
TGCGCCAGCAGCTTGAGCGGGAGTACAGATACGCAGTATTTT
>TRBV12-5|-|TRBJ1-2|few
CASGLTNYGYTF
TGTGCTAGTGGTTTGACAAACTATGGCTACACCTTC
>TRBV4-1|-|TRBJ2-3|-
CASSQLAGTDTQYF
TGCGCCAGCAGCCAACTAGCTGGCACAGATACGCAGTATTTT
>TRBV5-1|-|TRBJ2-1|-
CASSLASEAYNEQFF
TGCGCCAGCAGCTTGGCCAGCGAAGCCTACAATGAGCAGTTCTTC
>TRBV27|-|TRBJ1-1|-
CASRAIPATEAFF
TGTGCCAGCAGGGCTATCCCTGCCACTGAAGCTTTCTTT
>TRBV9|-|TRBJ2-1|once
CAGLPSSYNEQFF
TGTGCCGGGCTCCCGAGCTCCTACAATGAGCAGTTCTTC
>TRBV10-1|-|TRBJ1-6|-
CASRAGENSPLHF
TGCGCCAGCAGGGCAGGGGAAAATTCACCCCTCCACTTT
>TRBV19|-|TRBJ1-4|-
CASSMGTTNEKLFF
TGTGCCAGTAGTATGGGGACAACTAATGAAAAACTGTTTTTT
>TRBV30|-|TRBJ2-3|-
CAWSVSGTDTQYF
TGTGCCTGGAGTGTTAGCGGCACAGATACGCAGTATTTT
>TRBV27|-|TRBJ1-1|-
CASRQNTEAFF
TGTGCCAGCAGACAGAACACTGAAGCTTTCTTT
>TRBV19|-|TRBJ1-5|-
CASSMFVYSNQPQHF
TGTGCCAGTAGTATGTTTGTTTATAGCAATCAGCCCCAGCATTTT
>TRBV5-1|TRBD1|TRBJ1-4|-
CASSLAGTGGEKLFF
TGCGCCAGCAGCTTGGCCGGGACAGGGGGCGAAAAACTGTTTTTT
>TRBV5-1|-|TRBJ1-1|-
CASSLARGKYMNTEAFF
TGCGCCAGCAGCTTGGCCCGGGGAAAATATATGAACACTGAAGCTTTCTTT
>TRBV27|-|TRBJ1-5|few
CASSLAGSNQPQHF
TGTGCCAGCAGTTTAGCAGGTAGCAATCAGCCCCAGCATTTT
>TRBV6-1|TRBD1|TRBJ1-3|-
CASSAAGTGAYGNTIYF
TGTGCCAGCAGTGCCGCCGGGACAGGGGCTTATGGAAACACCATATATTTT
>TRBV7-7|TRBD2|TRBJ2-5|-
CASSPTSRGSGWETQYF
TGTGCCAGCAGCCCAACCTCCCGCGGGAGTGGATGGGAGACCCAGTACTTC
>TRBV19|TRBD2|TRBJ2-7|-
CASSPTTSPSAEQYF
TGTGCCAGTAGTCCTACGACTAGCCCTTCCGCTGAACAGTACTTC